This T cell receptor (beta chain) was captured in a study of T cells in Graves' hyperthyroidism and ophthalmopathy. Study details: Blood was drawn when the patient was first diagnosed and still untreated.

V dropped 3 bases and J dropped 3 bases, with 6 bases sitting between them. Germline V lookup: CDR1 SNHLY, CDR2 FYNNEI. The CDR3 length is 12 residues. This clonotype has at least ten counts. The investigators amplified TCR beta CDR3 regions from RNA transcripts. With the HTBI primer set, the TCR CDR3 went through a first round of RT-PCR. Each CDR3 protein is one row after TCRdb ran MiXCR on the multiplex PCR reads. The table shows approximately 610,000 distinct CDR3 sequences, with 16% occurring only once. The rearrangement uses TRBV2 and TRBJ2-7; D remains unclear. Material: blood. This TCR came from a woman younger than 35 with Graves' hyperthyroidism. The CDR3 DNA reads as TGTGCCAGCAGTGATCGCGGCTACGAGCAGTACTTC. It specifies CASSDRGYEQYF.